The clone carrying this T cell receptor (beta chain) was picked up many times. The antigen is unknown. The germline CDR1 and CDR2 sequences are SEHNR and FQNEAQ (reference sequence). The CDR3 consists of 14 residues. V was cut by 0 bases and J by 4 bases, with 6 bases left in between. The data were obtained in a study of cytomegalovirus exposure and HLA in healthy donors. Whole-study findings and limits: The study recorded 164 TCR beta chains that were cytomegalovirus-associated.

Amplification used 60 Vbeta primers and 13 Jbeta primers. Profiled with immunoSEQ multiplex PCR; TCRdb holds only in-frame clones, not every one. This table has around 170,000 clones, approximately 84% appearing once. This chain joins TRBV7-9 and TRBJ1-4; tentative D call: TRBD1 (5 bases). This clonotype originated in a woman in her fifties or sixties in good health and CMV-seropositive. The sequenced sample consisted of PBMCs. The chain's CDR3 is CASSLAGDNEKLFF. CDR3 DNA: TGTGCCAGCAGCTTAGCAGGGGATAATGAAAAACTGTTTTTT.